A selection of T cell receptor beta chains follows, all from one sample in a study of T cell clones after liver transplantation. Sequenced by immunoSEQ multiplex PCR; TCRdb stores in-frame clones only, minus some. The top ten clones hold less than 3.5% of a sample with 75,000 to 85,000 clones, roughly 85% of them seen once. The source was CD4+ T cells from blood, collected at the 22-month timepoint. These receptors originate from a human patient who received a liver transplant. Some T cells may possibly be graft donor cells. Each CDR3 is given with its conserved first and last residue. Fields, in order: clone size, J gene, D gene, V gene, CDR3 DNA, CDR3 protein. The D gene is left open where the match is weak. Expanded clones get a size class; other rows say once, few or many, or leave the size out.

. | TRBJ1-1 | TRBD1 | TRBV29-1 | TGCAGCGTCAGACAGGGGACTGAAGCTTTCTTT | CSVRQGTEAFF
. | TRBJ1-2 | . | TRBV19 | TGTGCCATTCGAGCGGGGTCACCCAGTGGCTACACCTTC | CAIRAGSPSGYTF
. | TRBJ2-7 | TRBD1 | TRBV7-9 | TGTGCCAGCAGCCCGGGACAGAACACCTACGAGCAGTACTTC | CASSPGQNTYEQYF
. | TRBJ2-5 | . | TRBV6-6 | TGTGCCAGCAGCCCCCGACAGGCCCAAGAGACCCAGTACTTC | CASSPRQAQETQYF
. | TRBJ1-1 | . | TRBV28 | TGTGCCAGCAGTTTCGGCAGAGGGACGGTGAACACTGAAGCTTTCTTT | CASSFGRGTVNTEAFF
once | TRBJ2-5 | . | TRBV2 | TGTGCCAGCAGTCGGGACCGCAACCAAGAGACCCAGTACTTC | CASSRDRNQETQYF
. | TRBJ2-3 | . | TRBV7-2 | TGTGCCAGCAGCCCCTCGGCAGGGCCCACAGATACGCAGTATTTT | CASSPSAGPTDTQYF
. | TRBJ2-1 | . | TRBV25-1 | TGTGCCAGCAGTGACGCGGGACAGCCCTACAATGAGCAGTTCTTC | CASSDAGQPYNEQFF
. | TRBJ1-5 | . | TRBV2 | TGTGCCAGCAGAATTCAGGGAGGTGCGCCCCAGCATTTT | CASRIQGGAPQHF
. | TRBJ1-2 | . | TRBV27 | TGTGCCAGCAGTTCCCCCACAGGGAGGAGGTATGGCTACACCTTC | CASSSPTGRRYGYTF
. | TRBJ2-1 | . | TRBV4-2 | TGTGCCAGCAGCCAAGGGACTTACAATGAGCAGTTCTTC | CASSQGTYNEQFF
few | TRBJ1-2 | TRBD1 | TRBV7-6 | TGTGCCAGCAGCTTAGTCGCAGGGGGTGGCTACACCTTC | CASSLVAGGGYTF
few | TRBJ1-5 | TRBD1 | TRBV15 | TGTGCCACCAGCGAAAACAGGGGTCAGCCCCAGCATTTT | CATSENRGQPQHF
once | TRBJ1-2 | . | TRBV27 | TGTGCCAGCAGTTTAACCCCGCGAGGGACATTTGGCTACACCTTC | CASSLTPRGTFGYTF
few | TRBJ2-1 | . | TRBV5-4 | TGTGCCAGCAGCTTGTCCGGAGCTAGGGGTTCCTACAATGAGCAGTTCTTC | CASSLSGARGSYNEQFF
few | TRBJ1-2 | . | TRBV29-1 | TGCAGCGTCGGGCGAAGGACTGACTATGGCTACACCTTC | CSVGRRTDYGYTF
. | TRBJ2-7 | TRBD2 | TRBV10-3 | TGTGCCACGTCCCCGGCGGGGGGATCCTACGAGCAGTACTTC | CATSPAGGSYEQYF
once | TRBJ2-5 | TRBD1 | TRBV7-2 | TGTGCCAGCAGCTCTCAGGGGGTCCAAGAGACCCAGTACTTC | CASSSQGVQETQYF
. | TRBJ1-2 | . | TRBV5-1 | TGCGCCAGCAGCTTGGAGAGTTTTGATGGCTACACCTTC | CASSLESFDGYTF
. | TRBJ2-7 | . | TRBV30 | TGTGCCTGGAGTGATTGGGCAGATGGGGAGCAGTACTTC | CAWSDWADGEQYF
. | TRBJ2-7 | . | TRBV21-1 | TGTGCCAGCAGCGTTCGAGGGGGCGAACCTTACGAGCAGTACTTC | CASSVRGGEPYEQYF
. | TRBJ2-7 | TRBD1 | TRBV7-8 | TGTGCCAGCAGCCTAGGACAGGCAAACTACGAGCAGTACTTC | CASSLGQANYEQYF
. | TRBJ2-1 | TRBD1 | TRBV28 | TGTGCCAGCAGTTTTGGGGGACAGGGCCCTCGCAATGAGCAGTTCTTC | CASSFGGQGPRNEQFF
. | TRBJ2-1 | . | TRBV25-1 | TGTGCCAGCAGTGAATATCGTATTCTTATGGAGGGGCAGTTCTTC | CASSEYRILMEGQFF
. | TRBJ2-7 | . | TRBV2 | TGTGCCAGCTCCAGGGGCTACGAGCAGTACTTC | CASSRGYEQYF
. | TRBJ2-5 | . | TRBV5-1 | TGCGCCAGCAACCTCGGTGGGGTGGAAGAGACCCAGTACTTC | CASNLGGVEETQYF
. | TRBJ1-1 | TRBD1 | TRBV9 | TGTGCCAGCAGCCCCCGCGGGGACAGGAACACTGAAGCTTTCTTT | CASSPRGDRNTEAFF
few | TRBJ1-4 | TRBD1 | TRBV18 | TGTGCCAGCTCACAAGACAGGGGCCCGCATGAAAAACTGTTTTTT | CASSQDRGPHEKLFF
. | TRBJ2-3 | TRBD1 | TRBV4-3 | TGCGCCAGCAGCCAAGTGGACAGGGGGCAGGATACGCAGTATTTT | CASSQVDRGQDTQYF
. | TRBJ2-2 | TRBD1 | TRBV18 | TGTGCCAGCTCCGGACCCACAGGGGACACCGGGGAGCTGTTTTTT | CASSGPTGDTGELFF
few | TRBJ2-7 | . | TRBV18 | TGTGCCAGCTCACCACCCGGGACGAGCGAGGAGCAGTACTTC | CASSPPGTSEEQYF
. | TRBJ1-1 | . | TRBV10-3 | TGTGCCATCAGTGAGAGCAGGGCTGACACTGAAGCTTTCTTT | CAISESRADTEAFF
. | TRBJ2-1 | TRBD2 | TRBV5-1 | TGCGCCAGCAGCTTGATCCCTTGGCGGGAGGGGGGTGAGCAGTTCTTC | CASSLIPWREGGEQFF
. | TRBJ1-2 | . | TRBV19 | TGTGCCAGTAGTATAGAGGACAGAGACTATGGCTACACCTTC | CASSIEDRDYGYTF
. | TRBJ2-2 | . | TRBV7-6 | TGTGCCAGCAGCCGCCGCTCAGAGACCACCGGGGAGCTGTTTTTT | CASSRRSETTGELFF
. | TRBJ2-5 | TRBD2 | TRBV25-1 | TGTGCCAGCATGGGGGGGGTTGAGACCCAGTACTTC | CASMGGVETQYF
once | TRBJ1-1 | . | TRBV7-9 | TGTGCCAGCAGCTTAGAGGCTTCCAGCATTAACACTGAAGCTTTCTTT | CASSLEASSINTEAFF
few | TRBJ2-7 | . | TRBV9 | TGTGCCAGCAGCGTAGAAGGACGGGGGTCCTACGAGCAGTACTTC | CASSVEGRGSYEQYF
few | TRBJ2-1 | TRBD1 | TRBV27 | TGTGCCAGCAGTCCCGGACAGGGCTCCTACAATGAGCAGTTCTTC | CASSPGQGSYNEQFF
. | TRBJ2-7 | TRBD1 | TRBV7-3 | TGTGCCAGCAGCTACCAAGGACAGGGGGGAGCCTACGAGCAGTACTTC | CASSYQGQGGAYEQYF
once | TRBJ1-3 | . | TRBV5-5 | TGTGCCAGCAGCTTGGTACCAGCCGACTCTGGAAACACCATATATTTT | CASSLVPADSGNTIYF
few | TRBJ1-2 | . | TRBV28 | TGTGCCAGCAGTTCCGGGGGGAGGGGCAACTATGGCTACACCTTC | CASSSGGRGNYGYTF
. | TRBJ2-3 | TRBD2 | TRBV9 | TGTGCCAGCAGCGTAGCCCCTGCGGGAGTAGACACAGATACGCAGTATTTT | CASSVAPAGVDTDTQYF
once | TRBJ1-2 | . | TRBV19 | TGTGCCAGTAGGCGGACAGCCTCAGATAACTATGGCTACACCTTC | CASRRTASDNYGYTF
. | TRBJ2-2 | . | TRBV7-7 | TGTGCCAGCAGCGCGCGGGGAACCGGGGAGCTGTTTTTT | CASSARGTGELFF
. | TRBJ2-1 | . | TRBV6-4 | TGTGCCAGCAGTGGATGGGCGGGCCGGAGCTCCTACAATGAGCAGTTCTTC | CASSGWAGRSSYNEQFF
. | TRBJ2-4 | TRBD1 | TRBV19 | TGTGCCAGTAGTACGACAGGGTACATTCAGTACTTC | CASSTTGYIQYF
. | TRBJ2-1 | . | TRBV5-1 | TGCGCCAGCAGTGCCGGGGGGCGACCCGAGGACAATGAGCAGTTCTTC | CASSAGGRPEDNEQFF
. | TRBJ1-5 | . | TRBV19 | TGTGCCAGTAGTATCTATTCCAGCAATCAGCCCCAGCATTTT | CASSIYSSNQPQHF
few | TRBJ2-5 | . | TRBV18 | TGTGCCAGCTCACCCAGCGGGGAGACCCAGTACTTC | CASSPSGETQYF
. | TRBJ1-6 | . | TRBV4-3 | TGCGCCAGCAGCCAAGATTCCGGAGAGGGGGTCTCACCCCTCCACTTT | CASSQDSGEGVSPLHF
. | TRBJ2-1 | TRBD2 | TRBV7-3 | TGTGCCAGCACCCCCCTTGGAGCGGGAGGGAATGAGCAGTTCTTC | CASTPLGAGGNEQFF
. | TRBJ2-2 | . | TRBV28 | TGTGCCAGCAGTCCTGGGATAGCGAACACCGGGGAGCTGTTTTTT | CASSPGIANTGELFF
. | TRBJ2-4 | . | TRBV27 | TGTGCCAGCAGTTGGAACGGACAGAGAGAACAGTACTTC | CASSWNGQREQYF
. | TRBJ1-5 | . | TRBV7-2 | TGTGCCAGCAGCCGAGGGGGAGGAAACAATCAGCCCCAGCATTTT | CASSRGGGNNQPQHF
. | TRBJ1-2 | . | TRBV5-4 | TGTGCCAGCAGCGGGGGACCCTATGGCTACACCTTC | CASSGGPYGYTF